A selection of T cell receptor beta chains follows, all from one sample in a study of T cells in Graves' hyperthyroidism and ophthalmopathy. Using its own MiXCR run on the multiplex PCR reads, TCRdb lists one record per CDR3 protein. The table lists approximately 520,000 distinct CDR3 sequences, roughly 25% of them singletons. Sequencing was done on a sample of blood. Source of these receptors: a young woman with Graves' ophthalmopathy. Each CDR3 is given with its conserved first and last residue. The D gene is left open where the match is weak. Clone size is shown for a subset of rows, as once, few, many or a class of expanded clone.

J | V | D | size | DNA | CDR3
TRBJ1-1 | TRBV19 | . | . | TGTGCCAGTAAGGAGATGAACACTGAAGCTTTCTTT | CASKEMNTEAFF
TRBJ1-1 | TRBV6-5 | . | many | TGTGCCAGCAATACGCGGTGGGGGATGAACACTGAAGCTTTCTTT | CASNTRWGMNTEAFF
TRBJ2-5 | TRBV6-1 | . | many | TGTGCCAGCAGGAGGGGGGGGGCAGGGGAGACCCAGTACTTC | CASRRGGAGETQYF
TRBJ2-7 | TRBV20-1 | . | many | TGCAGTGCTAGGCCGACGACGGATCCGGGATTGGGTGAGCAGTACTTC | CSARPTTDPGLGEQYF
TRBJ1-1 | TRBV18 | . | . | TGTGCCAGCTCACCACCAATCGGCCTCTCGGGCACTGAAGCTTTCTTT | CASSPPIGLSGTEAFF
TRBJ1-1 | TRBV12-3/TRBV12-4 | . | many | TGTGCCACCTCAAGGTCAGGGAACACTGAAGCTTTCTTT | CATSRSGNTEAFF
TRBJ1-1 | TRBV12-3/TRBV12-4 | TRBD1 | many | TGTGCCAGCAGTCCCCGACAGGGCATGAACACTGAAGCTTTCTTT | CASSPRQGMNTEAFF
TRBJ2-7 | TRBV27 | TRBD1 | few | TGTGCCAGCAGTTACGGGACAGTCTACGAGCAGTACTTC | CASSYGTVYEQYF
TRBJ1-3 | TRBV9 | . | many | TGTGCCAGCAGCATCAGGTCGCGAGACACCATATATTTT | CASSIRSRDTIYF
TRBJ2-7 | TRBV5-1 | TRBD1 | once | TGCGCCAGCAGCACATGGACAGGAACTGTCTACGAGCAGTACTTC | CASSTWTGTVYEQYF
TRBJ1-5 | TRBV24-1 | TRBD1 | many | TGTGCCACCAGTGACCGTCGGACAGGGGCGGGTCAGCCCCAGCATTTT | CATSDRRTGAGQPQHF
TRBJ2-7 | TRBV20-1 | TRBD1 | many | TGCAGTGCCGGTCGAGACAGGGGCAACTACGAGCAGTACTTC | CSAGRDRGNYEQYF
TRBJ2-4 | TRBV5-6 | TRBD1 | many | TGTGCCAGCAGCTCCGGGACAGGGGTATACATTAAGTACTTC | CASSSGTGVYIKYF
TRBJ1-5 | TRBV2 | . | . | TGTGCCAGCAGTGAAGTTGAGAGTCAGCCCCAGCATTTT | CASSEVESQPQHF
TRBJ1-1 | TRBV11-2 | . | . | TGTGCCAGCAGCCCATCACCTTGGGACACTGAAGCTTTCTTT | CASSPSPWDTEAFF
TRBJ2-7 | TRBV27 | . | many | TGTGCCAGCTTGCCTAGCTCCTACGAGCAGTACTTC | CASLPSSYEQYF
TRBJ2-5 | TRBV20-1 | TRBD2 | many | TGCAGTGCTAGAGTCCTAGCGGGGGGAAAACAAGAGACCCAGTACTTC | CSARVLAGGKQETQYF
TRBJ1-1 | TRBV7-2 | . | many | TGTGCCAGCAGTTCAACGAGGGCCCGAAGAGAAGCTTTCTTT | CASSSTRARREAFF
TRBJ1-5 | TRBV2 | TRBD1 | many | TGTGCCAGCAGGTACAGGGGTGGGCAGCCCCAGCATTTT | CASRYRGGQPQHF
TRBJ2-5 | TRBV20-1 | TRBD2 | many | TGCAGTGTTGGTAGCGGGTCAGAGACCCAGTACTTC | CSVGSGSETQYF